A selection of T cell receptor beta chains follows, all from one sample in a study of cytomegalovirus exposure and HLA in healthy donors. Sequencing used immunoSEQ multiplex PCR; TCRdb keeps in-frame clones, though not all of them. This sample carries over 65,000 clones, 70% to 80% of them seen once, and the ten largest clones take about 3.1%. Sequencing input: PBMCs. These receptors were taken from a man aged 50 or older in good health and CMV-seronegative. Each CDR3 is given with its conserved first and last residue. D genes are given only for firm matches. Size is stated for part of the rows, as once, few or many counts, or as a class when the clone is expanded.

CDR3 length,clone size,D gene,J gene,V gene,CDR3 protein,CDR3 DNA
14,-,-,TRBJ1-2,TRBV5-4,CASSFSRGGMGYTF,TGTGCCAGCAGCTTCTCCCGAGGCGGGATGGGCTACACCTTC
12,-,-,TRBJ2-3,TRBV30,CAWSERVHTQYF,TGTGCCTGGAGTGAGAGGGTCCATACGCAGTATTTT
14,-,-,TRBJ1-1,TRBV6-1,CASSDAGEGTEAFF,TGTGCCAGCAGTGATGCAGGGGAGGGCACTGAAGCTTTCTTT
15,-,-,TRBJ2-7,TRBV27,CASSLSAGSTYVQYF,TGTGCCAGCAGTTTATCGGCAGGATCCACCTACGTGCAGTACTTC
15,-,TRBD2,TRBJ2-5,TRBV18,CASSPSAGGQETQYF,TGTGCCAGCTCACCTTCAGCGGGGGGGCAGGAGACCCAGTACTTC
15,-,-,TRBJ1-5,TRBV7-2,CASSLVVARNQPQHF,TGTGCCAGCAGCTTAGTTGTAGCGCGGAATCAGCCCCAGCATTTT
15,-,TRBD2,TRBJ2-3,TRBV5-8,CASSLSGLARDTQYF,TGTGCCAGCAGCTTGAGTGGACTAGCAAGGGATACGCAGTATTTT
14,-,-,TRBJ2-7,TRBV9,CASSVDHKAGEQYF,TGTGCCAGCAGCGTAGACCACAAAGCGGGTGAGCAGTACTTC
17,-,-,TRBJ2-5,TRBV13,CASSLRQSARDSETQYF,TGTGCCAGCAGCTTAAGGCAAAGTGCCAGGGACTCAGAGACCCAGTACTTC
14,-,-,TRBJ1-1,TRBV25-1,CASSRQGSRVEAFF,TGTGCCAGCAGTCGTCAGGGGTCCCGAGTTGAAGCTTTCTTT
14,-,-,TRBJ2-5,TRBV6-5,CASSYDGLRETQYF,TGTGCCAGCAGTTACGATGGACTGAGGGAGACCCAGTACTTC
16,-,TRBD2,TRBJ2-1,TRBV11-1,CASSRRGTSGYNEQFF,TGTGCCAGCAGCCGCCGTGGGACTAGCGGGTACAATGAGCAGTTCTTC
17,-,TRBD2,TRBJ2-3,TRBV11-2,CASTPGAGGFRADTQYF,TGTGCCAGCACCCCAGGGGCGGGGGGGTTTAGGGCAGATACGCAGTATTTT
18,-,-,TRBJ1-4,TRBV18,CASSPQAQGGATNEKLFF,TGTGCCAGCTCACCCCAGGCTCAAGGGGGGGCAACTAATGAAAAACTGTTTTTT
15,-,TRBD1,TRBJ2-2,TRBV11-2,CASRPGGAETGELFF,TGTGCCAGCCGACCAGGGGGCGCGGAAACCGGGGAGCTGTTTTTT
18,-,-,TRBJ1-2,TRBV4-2,CASSQGLAVSSAGYGYTF,TGTGCCAGCAGCCAAGGGTTAGCAGTTTCATCAGCGGGCTATGGCTACACCTTC
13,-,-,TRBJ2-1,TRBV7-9,CASSPVHSTEQFF,TGTGCCAGCAGCCCCGTCCACAGTACTGAGCAGTTCTTC
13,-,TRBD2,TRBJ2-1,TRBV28,CASISGLAEEQFF,TGTGCCAGCATTTCGGGACTAGCGGAGGAGCAGTTCTTC
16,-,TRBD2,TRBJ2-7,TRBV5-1,CASREGLAARTYEQYF,TGCGCCAGCAGAGAGGGACTAGCGGCCCGAACCTACGAGCAGTACTTC
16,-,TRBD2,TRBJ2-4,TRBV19,CASSGGGSGGGNIQYF,TGTGCCAGTAGTGGGGGTGGGAGCGGGGGCGGAAACATTCAGTACTTC
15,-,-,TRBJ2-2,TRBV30,CAWSVRDTYTGELFF,TGTGCCTGGAGTGTACGGGACACGTACACCGGGGAGCTGTTTTTT
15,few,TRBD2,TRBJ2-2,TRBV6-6,CASGGSGGGTGELFF,TGTGCCAGCGGCGGGAGCGGGGGGGGCACCGGGGAGCTGTTTTTT
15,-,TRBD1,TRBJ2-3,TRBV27,CASSLRQGGSDTQYF,TGTGCCAGCAGTTTAAGACAGGGGGGGTCAGATACGCAGTATTTT
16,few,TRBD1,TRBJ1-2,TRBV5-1,CASSLDAGTGGGGYTF,TGCGCCAGCAGCTTGGACGCCGGGACAGGGGGCGGTGGCTACACCTTC
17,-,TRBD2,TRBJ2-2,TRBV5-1,CASSSTSGGVRTGELFF,TGCGCCAGCAGCTCCACTAGCGGGGGGGTTCGGACCGGGGAGCTGTTTTTT
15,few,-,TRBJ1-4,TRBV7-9,CASSLLPEGNEKLFF,TGTGCCAGCAGCCTGCTGCCGGAGGGGAATGAAAAACTGTTTTTT
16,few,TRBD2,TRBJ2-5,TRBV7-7,CASSLGSGGLWETQYF,TGTGCTAGCAGCTTGGGGAGCGGGGGATTATGGGAGACCCAGTACTTC
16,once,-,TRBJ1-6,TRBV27,CASWGGIGFYNSPLHF,TGTGCCAGCTGGGGGGGAATTGGCTTCTATAATTCACCCCTCCACTTT
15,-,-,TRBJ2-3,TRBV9,CASSLPGGPSDTQYF,TGTGCCAGCAGCTTACCGGGGGGCCCCTCAGATACGCAGTATTTT
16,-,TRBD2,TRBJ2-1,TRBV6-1,CASSEWAGLAGAHLLF,TGTGCCAGCAGTGAATGGGCCGGGTTAGCGGGGGCCCATTTGCTCTTC
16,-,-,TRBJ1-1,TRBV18,CASSPPGFHMNTEAFF,TGTGCCAGCTCCCCCCCAGGATTCCACATGAACACTGAAGCTTTCTTT
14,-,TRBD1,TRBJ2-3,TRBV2,CARATGTSTDTQYF,TGTGCCAGAGCGACAGGGACAAGCACAGATACGCAGTATTTT
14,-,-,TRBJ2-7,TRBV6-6,CASSYSMGSYEQYF,TGTGCCAGCAGTTACTCGATGGGCAGCTACGAGCAGTACTTC